The TCR beta chain described here comes from a study of blood T cell repertoires in COVID-19. Study summary: Samples came from the United States, Italy and Spain, spanning acute and convalescent COVID-19. PBMCs, B-cell-depleted T cells, or T cells provided the cDNA or gDNA that made up the material.

This clone occurred a few times. Per the authors' pipeline: Scientists estimated how many nucleated cells there were by amplifying reference gene primers. The data were produced by immunoSEQ multiplex PCR, yet TCRdb's version contains in-frame clones alone and is incomplete. V and J calls and clone size are given by that table; D and trimming were obtained from the DNA. The repertoire has under 60,000 clones, 80% to 90% of them found once; the top ten carry around 1.6%. Trimming cost V 2 bases and J 4 bases; bases outside gene matches: 4. In germline, CDR1 is SGHTA, CDR2 FQGNSA. The CDR3 is made up of 14 amino acids.

The gene calls are TRBV7-2 and TRBJ1-2; 7 bases line up with TRBD1. Sequencing was done on a sample of peripheral blood. The sequence derives from a man between 60 and 75 years old with acute or convalescent COVID-19. CDR3 nucleotide sequence: TGTGCCAGCAGCTTATCTCCAGGGGGCTATGGCTACACCTTC. Its protein is CASSLSPGGYGYTF. Supplemented by reference TRBV7-2 and TRBJ1-2, the full variable domain reads GAGVSQSPSNKVTEKGKDVELRCDPISGHTALYWYRQSLGQGLEFLIYFQGNSAPDKSGLPSDRFSAERTGGSVSTLTIQRTQQEDSAVYLCASSLSPGGYGYTFGSGTRLTVV.